This is a list of T cell receptor beta chains from one sample in a study of identical twins. TCRdb re-called the 5' RACE reads with MiXCR, one entry per CDR3 protein. The sample records approximately 1.8 million distinct CDR3 sequences, 25% to 35% being singletons. Source material: cord blood. All receptors derive from a newborn girl in good health. Each CDR3 is given with its conserved first and last residue. The order of the fields is D gene, clone size, J gene, V gene, CDR3 DNA, CDR3 protein. The D gene is left open where the match is weak. Size is omitted from some rows. Given values are once, few, many or a class for expanded clones.

- - TRBJ1-4 TRBV30 TGTGCCTGGAGTACCGACAGCAATGAAAAACTGTTTTTT CAWSTDSNEKLFF
- - TRBJ1-1 TRBV20-1 TGCAGTGCTAGGGCCGGTGGGGGCACTGAAGCTTTCTTT CSARAGGGTEAFF
- few TRBJ1-2 TRBV28 TGTGCCAGCAGTCCCGACGACGCAGACTATGGCTACACCTTC CASSPDDADYGYTF
- few TRBJ2-7 TRBV12-3/TRBV12-4 TGTGCCAGCAGTCTTACAGGGAGGGGCGAGCAGTACTTC CASSLTGRGEQYF
- - TRBJ2-7 TRBV7-2 TGTGCCAGCAGCTCCCAATTTAACTACGAGCAGTACTTC CASSSQFNYEQYF
- - TRBJ2-1 TRBV3-1 TGTGCCAGCAGTCCCTACCCCAGTCGATACAATGAGCAGTTCTTC CASSPYPSRYNEQFF
- few TRBJ2-1 TRBV24-1 TGTGCCACCAGTGTCCTACTCGAGCAGTTCTTC CATSVLLEQFF
- - TRBJ2-3 TRBV28 TGTGCCAGCAGTTTAAAACTGCCTAGCACAGATACGCAGTATTTT CASSLKLPSTDTQYF
TRBD2 - TRBJ2-5 TRBV20-1 TGCAGTGCTACCCGACTAGCTCTCCAAGAGACCCAGTACTTC CSATRLALQETQYF
- - TRBJ2-7 TRBV28 TGTGCCAGCAGTTTATCTGGAAGTTCGGGCGAGCAGTACTTC CASSLSGSSGEQYF
- - TRBJ2-6 TRBV6-1 TGTGCCAGCAACGAGGACTCTGGGGCCAACGTCCTGACTTTC CASNEDSGANVLTF
TRBD1 once TRBJ2-3 TRBV15 TGTGCCACCAGCAGAGATCCCCTAACAGGGGGTACAGATACGCAGTATTTT CATSRDPLTGGTDTQYF
TRBD1 - TRBJ1-1 TRBV7-6 TGTGCCAGCAGCTTGGAGACAGGGGTTTATGCGAACACTGCAGCTTTCTTT CASSLETGVYANTAAFF
TRBD2 few TRBJ2-1 TRBV6-2/TRBV6-3 TGTGCCAGCAGTTATGGTAGCGGGGGGCCCAATGAGCAGTTCTTC CASSYGSGGPNEQFF
- - TRBJ2-1 TRBV5-1 TGCGCCAGCACATACCGGGCCAAAGAGGGCAATGAGCAGTTCTTC CASTYRAKEGNEQFF
TRBD1 once TRBJ2-5 TRBV20-1 TGCAGTGCTAGGCTTTCGACAGGGGGCGAGACCCAGTACTTC CSARLSTGGETQYF
- - TRBJ1-1 TRBV13 TGTGCCAGCAGCTTCAGGGCACTGAACACTGAAGCTTTCTTT CASSFRALNTEAFF
TRBD1 - TRBJ1-5 TRBV28 TGTGCCGGACAGGGGAGCAATCAGCCCCAGCATTTT CAGQGSNQPQHF
TRBD2 - TRBJ2-7 TRBV3-1 TGTGCCAGCAGCCCTCTGGGACTAGCGGGAGCTAGCTCCTACGAGCAGTACTTC CASSPLGLAGASSYEQYF
- few TRBJ2-7 TRBV6-6 TGTGCCAGCGGCCAGACTTCGGGACACCCCTACGAGCAGTACTTC CASGQTSGHPYEQYF
TRBD1 few TRBJ1-4 TRBV29-1 TGCAGCGGGACCGACAGGGCGGAAAAGGAAAAACTGTTTTTT CSGTDRAEKEKLFF
- - TRBJ2-3 TRBV24-1 TGTGCCACCAGTGGTTTGTTCTCAGATACGCAGTATTTT CATSGLFSDTQYF
TRBD2 - TRBJ2-1 TRBV20-1 TGCAGTGCTAGAGATGACTGGACTAGCGGGAGCTCCTACAATGAGCAGTTCTTC CSARDDWTSGSSYNEQFF
TRBD2 - TRBJ2-2 TRBV7-6 TGTGCCAGCAGCCAAAACAGCGGGGCGAACACCGGGGAGCTGTTTTTT CASSQNSGANTGELFF
- - TRBJ1-1 TRBV13 TGTGCCAGCAGCTTAGAGAGCAGTTCGTTGGGAGGAGCTTTCTTT CASSLESSSLGGAFF
- - TRBJ2-7 TRBV20-1 TGCAGTGCTTGGACATCCTCCTACGAGCAGTACTTC CSAWTSSYEQYF
TRBD2 - TRBJ2-1 TRBV5-1 TGCGCCAGCAACCCCGGGACTAGCGGGAGTGAGCAGTTCTTC CASNPGTSGSEQFF
TRBD2 - TRBJ2-1 TRBV2 TGTGCCAGCAGGGCGCTAGCGGGAAACTCCTACAATGAGCAGTTCTTC CASRALAGNSYNEQFF
- - TRBJ2-5 TRBV6-1 TGTGCCAGCGCCGGAACAGGGTTATATGAGACCCAGTACTTC CASAGTGLYETQYF
TRBD2 - TRBJ2-3 TRBV5-1 TGCGCCAGCAGCTTGGTGGCGGGGGGCGCGGTCAGCACAGATACGCAGTATTTT CASSLVAGGAVSTDTQYF
TRBD2 few TRBJ2-7 TRBV5-1 TGCGCCAGCAGTATCAGACGGGGAGGGAATGAGCAGTACTTC CASSIRRGGNEQYF
- - TRBJ1-2 TRBV2 TGTGCCAGCAGTCCAAGCCCACCTAACTATGGCTACACCTTC CASSPSPPNYGYTF
- - TRBJ2-3 TRBV27 TGTGCCAGCAGTTTAATAACGGCATTCACAGATACGCAGTATTTT CASSLITAFTDTQYF
- - TRBJ1-3 TRBV10-3 TGTGCCATCAGTGAGTCGTATGGAAACACCATATATTTT CAISESYGNTIYF
- - TRBJ1-5 TRBV12-3/TRBV12-4 TGTGCCAGCAGTCCCCCCCCAGGGTTCAATCAGCCCCAGCATTTT CASSPPPGFNQPQHF